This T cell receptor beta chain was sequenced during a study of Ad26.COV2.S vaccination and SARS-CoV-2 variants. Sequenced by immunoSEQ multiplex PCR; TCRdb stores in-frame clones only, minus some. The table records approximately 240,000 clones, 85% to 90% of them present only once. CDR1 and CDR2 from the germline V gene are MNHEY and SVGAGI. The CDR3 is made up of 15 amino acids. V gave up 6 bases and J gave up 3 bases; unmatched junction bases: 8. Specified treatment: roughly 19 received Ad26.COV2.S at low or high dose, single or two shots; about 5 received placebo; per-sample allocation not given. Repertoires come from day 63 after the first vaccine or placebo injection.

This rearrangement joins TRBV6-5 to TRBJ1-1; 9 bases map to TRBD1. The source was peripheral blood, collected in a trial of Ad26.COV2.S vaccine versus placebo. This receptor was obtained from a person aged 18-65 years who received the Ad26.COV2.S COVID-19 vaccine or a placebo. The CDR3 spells CASRQTGQGYTEAFF. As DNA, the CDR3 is TGTGCCAGCAGGCAAACGGGACAGGGCTACACTGAAGCTTTCTTT.